This T cell receptor (beta chain) stems from a study of blood T cell repertoires in COVID-19. In the study overall: From T cells, B-cell-depleted T cells, or PBMCs came the material, which was cDNA or gDNA.

How the authors handled the data: For nucleated cells, counts were estimated from reference gene primer amplification. Generated by immunoSEQ multiplex PCR, the TCRdb table keeps only in-frame clones and is missing some. V and J calls and clone size are those listed in that table; D and trimming were worked out from the DNA. The table includes under 300,000 clones, approximately 80% detected once. The TCR originated in a woman of 80 years or more with acute or convalescent COVID-19. Sequencing was done on a sample of peripheral blood.

CDR3 sequence (DNA): TGCGCCAGCTCACAGGGAAACACCGGGGAGCTGTTTTTT. As protein: CASSQGNTGELFF. The chain combines TRBV5-1 with TRBJ2-2, with D possibly being TRBD1 (6 bases). Germline lookup yields CDR1 SGHRS and CDR2 YFSETQ. Trimming removed 7 bases from V and 2 bases from J, with 9 bases in between. The CDR3 spans 13 residues.